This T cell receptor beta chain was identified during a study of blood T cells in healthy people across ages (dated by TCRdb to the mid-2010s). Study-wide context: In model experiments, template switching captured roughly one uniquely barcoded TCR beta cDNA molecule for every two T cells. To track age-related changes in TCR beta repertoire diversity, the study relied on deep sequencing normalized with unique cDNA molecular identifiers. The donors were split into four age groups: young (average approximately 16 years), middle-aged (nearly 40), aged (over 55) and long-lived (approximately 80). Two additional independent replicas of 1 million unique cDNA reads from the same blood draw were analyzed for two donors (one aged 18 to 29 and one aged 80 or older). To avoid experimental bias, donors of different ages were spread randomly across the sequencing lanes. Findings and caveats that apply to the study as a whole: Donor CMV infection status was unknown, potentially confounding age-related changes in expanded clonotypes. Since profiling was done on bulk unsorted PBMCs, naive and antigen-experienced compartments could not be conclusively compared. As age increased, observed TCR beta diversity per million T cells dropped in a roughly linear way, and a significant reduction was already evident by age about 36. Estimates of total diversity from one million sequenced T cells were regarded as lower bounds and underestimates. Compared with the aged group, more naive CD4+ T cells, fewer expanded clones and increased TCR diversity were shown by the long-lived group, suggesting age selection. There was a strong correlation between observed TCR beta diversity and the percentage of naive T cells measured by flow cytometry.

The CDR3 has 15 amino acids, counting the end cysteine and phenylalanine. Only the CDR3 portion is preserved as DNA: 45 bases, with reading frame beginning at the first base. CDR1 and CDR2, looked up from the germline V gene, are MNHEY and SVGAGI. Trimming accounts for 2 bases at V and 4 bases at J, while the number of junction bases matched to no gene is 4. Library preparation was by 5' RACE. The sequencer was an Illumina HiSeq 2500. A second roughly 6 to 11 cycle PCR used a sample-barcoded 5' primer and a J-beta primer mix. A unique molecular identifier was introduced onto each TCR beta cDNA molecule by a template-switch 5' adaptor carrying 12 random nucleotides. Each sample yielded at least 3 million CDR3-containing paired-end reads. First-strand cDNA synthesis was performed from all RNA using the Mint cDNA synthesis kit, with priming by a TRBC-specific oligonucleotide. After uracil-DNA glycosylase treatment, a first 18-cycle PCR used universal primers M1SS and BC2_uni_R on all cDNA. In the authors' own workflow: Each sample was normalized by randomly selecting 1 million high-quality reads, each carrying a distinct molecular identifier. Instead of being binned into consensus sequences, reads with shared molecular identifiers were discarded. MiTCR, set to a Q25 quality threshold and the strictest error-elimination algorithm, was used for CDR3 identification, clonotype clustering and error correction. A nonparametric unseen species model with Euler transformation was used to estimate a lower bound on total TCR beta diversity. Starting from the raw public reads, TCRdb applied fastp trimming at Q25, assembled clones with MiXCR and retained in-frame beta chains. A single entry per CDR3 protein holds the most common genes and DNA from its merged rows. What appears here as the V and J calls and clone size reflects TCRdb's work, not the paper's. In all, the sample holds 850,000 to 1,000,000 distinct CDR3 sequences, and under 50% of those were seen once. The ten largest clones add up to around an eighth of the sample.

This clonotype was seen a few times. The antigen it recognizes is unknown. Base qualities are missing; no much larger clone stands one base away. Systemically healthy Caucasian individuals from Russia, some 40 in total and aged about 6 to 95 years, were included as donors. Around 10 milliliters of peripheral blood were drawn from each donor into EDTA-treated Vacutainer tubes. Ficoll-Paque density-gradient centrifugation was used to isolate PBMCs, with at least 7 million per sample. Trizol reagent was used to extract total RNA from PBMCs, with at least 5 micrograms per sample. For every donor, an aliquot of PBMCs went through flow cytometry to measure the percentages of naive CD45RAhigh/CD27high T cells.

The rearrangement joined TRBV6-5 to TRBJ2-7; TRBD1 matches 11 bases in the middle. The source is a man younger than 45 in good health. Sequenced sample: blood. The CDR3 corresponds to CASSYIGQGAYEQYF. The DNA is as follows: TGTGCCAGCAGTTACATCGGACAGGGGGCGTACGAGCAGTACTTC.